This T cell receptor beta chain was sequenced in a study of regulatory T cells in long-lasting Graves disease. Time point meaning: newly diagnosed GD, antithyroid drugs for less than 3 months. From RNA extracted from PBMCs, the TCR library was made. Tubes containing EDTA received 8.5 to 9 milliliters of drawn peripheral blood. Germline-derived CDR1 and CDR2 are MNHNS and SASEGT. The CDR3 has 17 amino acids. Trimming pared 4 bases from V and 0 bases from J, leaving 13 bases between. CDR3-region Arm-PCR and iRepertoire HTBI primers produced the TCR beta libraries. MiXCR, run by TCRdb on the multiplex PCR reads, gives a single entry per CDR3 protein. The repertoire holds around 400,000 distinct CDR3 sequences, with about 16% as singletons.

This TCR was recovered from a female donor with Graves disease. This specimen consisted of peripheral blood mononuclear cells (PBMCs), obtained at new diagnosis, from a patient treated with antithyroid drugs. The rearrangement uses TRBV6-1 and TRBJ1-6; no reliable D call. CDR3 DNA sequence: TGTGCCAGCAGTGTTGGTGCGGGAAGCTCCTATAATTCACCCCTCCACTTT. Translated, it gives CASSVGAGSSYNSPLHF.